This T cell receptor (beta chain) emerged from a study of glioma-infiltrating T cells. TCR alpha and beta CDR3 regions were amplified from RNA using iRepertoire nested multiplex PCR. TCRdb redid the calling of the multiplex PCR reads with MiXCR, one entry per CDR3 protein. The sample has over 100,000 distinct CDR3 sequences; about 25% are singletons. This clonotype ranks as medium-sized. The CDR3 covers 13 residues. V lost 8 bases and J lost 2, with 13 bases in between. Germline CDR1 reads SGHTA; CDR2 reads FQGNSA. The clonotype originates from a human donor with low-grade glioma or glioblastoma, undergoing nonglioma brain surgery, or in good health (not recorded which). The rearrangement links TRBV7-2 to TRBJ2-7, with D maybe TRBD1 (6 bases). Sequenced sample: glioma tissue, nonneoplastic brain tissue, or PBMCs (not recorded which). As DNA, the CDR3 is TGTGCCAGCTCAACTAGACAGGCCTACGAGCAGTACTTC. This encodes CASSTRQAYEQYF.